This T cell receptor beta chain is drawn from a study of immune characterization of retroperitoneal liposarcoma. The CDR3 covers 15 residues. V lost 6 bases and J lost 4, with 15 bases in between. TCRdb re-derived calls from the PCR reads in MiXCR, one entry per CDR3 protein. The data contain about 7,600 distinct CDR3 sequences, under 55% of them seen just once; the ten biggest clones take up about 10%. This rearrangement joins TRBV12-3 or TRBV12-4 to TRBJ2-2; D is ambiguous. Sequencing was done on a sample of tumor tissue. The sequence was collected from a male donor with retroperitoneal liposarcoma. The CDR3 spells CASSYDGLGTGELFF. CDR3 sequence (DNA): TGTGCCAGCAGCTACGACGGGCTAGGCACCGGGGAGCTGTTTTTT.